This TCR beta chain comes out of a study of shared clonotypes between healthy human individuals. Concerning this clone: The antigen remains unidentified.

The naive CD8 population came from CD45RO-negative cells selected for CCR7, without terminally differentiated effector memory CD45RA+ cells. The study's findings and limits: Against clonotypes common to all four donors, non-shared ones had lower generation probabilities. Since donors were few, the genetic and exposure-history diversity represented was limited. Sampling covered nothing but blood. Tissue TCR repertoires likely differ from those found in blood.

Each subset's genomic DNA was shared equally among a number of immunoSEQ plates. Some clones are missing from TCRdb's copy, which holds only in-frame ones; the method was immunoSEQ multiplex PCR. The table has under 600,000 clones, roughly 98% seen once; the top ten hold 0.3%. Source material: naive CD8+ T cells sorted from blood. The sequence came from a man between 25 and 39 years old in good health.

CDR3 protein: CASSLGATQYF. CDR3 bases: TGTGCCAGCAGTTTGGGAGCGACCCAGTACTTC. The chain carries TRBV27 and TRBJ2-5; tentatively, D is TRBD2 (5 bases). Germline-derived CDR1 and CDR2 are MNHEY and SMNVEV (reference sequence). The V end lost 3 bases, the J end lost 7 bases, and 6 bases lay between the germline ends. The CDR3 contains 11 residues.